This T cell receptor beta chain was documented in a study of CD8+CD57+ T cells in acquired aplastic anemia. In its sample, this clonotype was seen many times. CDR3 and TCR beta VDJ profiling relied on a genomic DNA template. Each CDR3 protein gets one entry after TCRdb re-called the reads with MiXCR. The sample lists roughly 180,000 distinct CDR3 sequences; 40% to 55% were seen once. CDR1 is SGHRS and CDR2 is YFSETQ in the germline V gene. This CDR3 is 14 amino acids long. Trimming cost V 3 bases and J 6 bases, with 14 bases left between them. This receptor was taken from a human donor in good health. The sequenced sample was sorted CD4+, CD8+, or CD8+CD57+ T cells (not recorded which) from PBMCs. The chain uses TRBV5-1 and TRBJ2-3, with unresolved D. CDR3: CASSSDPHSDTQYF. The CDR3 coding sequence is TGCGCCAGCAGCTCCGACCCTCATTCGGATACGCAGTATTTT.